This T cell receptor (beta chain) was identified during a study of cytomegalovirus exposure and HLA in healthy donors (dated by TCRdb to 2016 to 2017). With regard to the full study: In an earlier analysis of under 750 of the donors, around 300 Gb of sequence data and approximately 120 million unique TCR beta sequences from about 180 million T cells were reported. All discovery cohort repertoires had been generated on a single sequencing platform. Typing coverage varied by locus: about 620-640 donors for A, B, C, DRB1 and DQB1; roughly 520 for DQA1; approximately 610 for DPA1; approximately 490 for DPB1. Roughly 300 gigabases of sequencing data and tens of millions of unique TCR sequences were included in an early release covering about 700 HLA-typed donors. Class I and class II HLA loci were covered by the typing at four-digit resolution. A later analysis re-analyzed previously published TCR beta repertoires from approximately 700 donors and added high-resolution HLA genotyping to study TCR occurrence patterns. Rather than using new phenotypic data, the later analysis identified candidate immune exposures from TCR beta sequences and from how often those sequences occurred across donors. The study was designed to test whether signatures of past pathogen exposure could be identified by cataloging public T cell receptors. In a later genetic analysis, genome-wide SNP genotypes for about three fifths of the 666 donors were used, and that subset was treated as a discovery cohort. On average, roughly 250,000 unique TCR beta nucleotide sequences were sequenced per donor among a few hundred genotyped donors of the cohort, with roughly 18% of those sequences being non-productive. Several DR-DQ haplotypes were handled as single units for association and clustering because linkage in the cohort was strong. Using immunosequencing, the study profiled T cell repertoires from roughly 650 subjects and related those repertoires to cytomegalovirus serostatus. Donor age, sex, ethnicity and CMV serostatus were compiled together with the repertoire data. Besides the first cohort of approximately 710 subjects, a separate validation cohort made up of about 120 different subjects was used. To predict cytomegalovirus infection status, the study brought together high-throughput TCR immunosequencing, statistical association of individual TCRs with disease status, and machine learning. An earlier analysis of approximately 500 of the donors applied high-throughput TCR beta sequencing to assess whether each TCR beta V gene segment acted as functional or pseudogenic. Of the roughly 400 genotyped donors, 65% to 90% were placed in the genetic ancestry cluster associated with self-reported Caucasian donors.

Libraries were prepared through the immunoSEQ multiplex PCR assay. For the multiplex PCR, a mixture combining 60 forward primers for TCR Vbeta segments and 13 reverse primers for TCR Jbeta segments was used. Amplification of the CDR3 region of rearranged TCR beta genes was performed with a multiplex PCR assay on genomic DNA. Amplified TCR beta libraries were sequenced as 87-base-pair reads on the Illumina HiSeq System. The published analysis was carried out like this. In a later analysis, some 80 million unique TCR beta chains were counted across the roughly 670 repertoires, and some 10 million of these chains were shared by at least two donors. A nearest-neighbor algorithm error-corrected the raw reads and collapsed the reads into unique sequences, merging closely related sequences to remove PCR and sequencing errors. CDR3 sequences were aligned to IMGT reference sequences to assign V, D and J gene segments. For a sequence to be retained, a match of at least six nucleotides to both a V gene segment and a J gene segment was required. A rearrangement counted as productive if the CDR3 had no stop codons and remained in frame with V and J, and every other rearrangement counted as non-productive. Following IMGT convention, CDR3 was defined as the stretch from the second conserved V-encoded cysteine up to the conserved J-encoded phenylalanine. The earlier analysis of 500 to 750 of the donors excluded any sequence lacking an unambiguous match to a single V gene segment. An earlier analysis of a few hundred of the donors called V segments functional above 56.7% productive rearrangements and segregating when the between-donor standard deviation exceeded 5%. A statistical classification framework was built for diagnosing cytomegalovirus status from the catalog of TCR beta chain sequences. V and J gene assignment, in a later analysis, came from comparing TCR nucleotide sequences with IMGT/GENE-DB human TR gene sequences. A later analysis assigned CDR3 sequences and most-parsimonious VDJ recombination scenarios with the TCRdist pipeline. In a later analysis, each TCR beta chain was defined by its CDR3 amino acid sequence together with its V-gene family, and reads without a unique V-gene family were excluded. As a way to deal with suspected cross-contamination and a sequencing artifact, a later analysis dropped approximately 590 nucleotide sequences that were highly shared and had low generation probability. A later analysis calculated a clonal expansion index for each public chain from normalized within-repertoire ranks of inferred template counts. In a later analysis, generation probabilities were computed with a VDJ recombination model fitted to out-of-frame rearrangements, and the resulting probabilities were checked against IGoR. In a later analysis, TCR-TCR, TCR-HLA and TCR-CMV co-occurrence was scored with hypergeometric tests, and a repertoire-size bias correction was applied to TCR pairs. A later analysis estimated false discovery rates by permuting HLA or CMV assignments 20 times. In a later analysis, co-occurring TCRs were grouped using DBSCAN, and TCRdist sequence similarity was added for clustering within HLA-allele-positive subsets. For co-occurrence clustering, repertoires with fewer than 30,000 or more than 120,000 public chains were excluded, along with 4 to 6 repertoires with anomalous nucleotide sharing. In TCRdb, the immuneACCESS table is reduced to in-frame sequences with V and J assigned. These tables do not hold every clone; where another copy was compared, an unresolved V gene accounts for under half, and the others remain unexplained. V and J calls and clone size are as listed in that table; D and trimming were resolved from the DNA. The sample table contains roughly 110,000 clones; only one count was recorded for over 75% of them. The ten largest clones represent under 5% of the sample.

Study-wide conclusions, independent of this receptor: In a later analysis, several top co-occurrence clusters were reported to appear linked to parvovirus B19, influenza, CMV and Epstein-Barr virus. In a later analysis, around 15,000 TCR beta sequences were associated with specific HLA alleles at a false discovery rate of 0.05. A cluster of highly shared sequence variants was judged likely to be a technical artifact of the sequencing pipeline. Linkage disequilibrium might explain the correlated functional status among segregating V segments, but an unknown experimental factor could not be excluded. In vitro tests confirmed that three of the cytomegalovirus-associated TCR beta chains recognize cytomegalovirus antigens. Cytomegalovirus status was reported to be diagnosed by the classifier with high specificity and sensitivity in both the original and validation cohorts. In a later analysis, the rate of TCR association differed among HLA loci, with DRB1 alleles having the most associated TCRs and HLA-C alleles having the fewest. A later genetic analysis associated a missense DCLRE1C variant with V-gene and J-gene trimming of TCR beta chains, and an independent cohort replicated the association. Compared with the roughly 700-donor mean, donors in an Asian-associated ancestry cluster had fewer N-insertions in productive TCRs, according to a later genetic analysis. Because some donors lacked HLA typing at each locus, the association tests relied only on the typed subset. In an earlier analysis of some 550 of the donors, most TCR beta V segments were observed in productive rearrangements about 87% or about 30% of the time, broadly matching IMGT annotations. When HLA alleles, especially DR and DQ, strongly co-occurred, attributing TCR associations to individual alleles was difficult. While some public TCRs were present in many individuals, most TCR sequences turned up only very rarely across donors. The only immune exposure information available for the cohort was CMV serostatus. Because the 87-base-pair reads could not distinguish some IMGT-functional V segments, including TRBV6-2 and TRBV6-3, those segments were excluded. The earlier analysis of approximately 560 of the donors excluded 15 to 20 rarely observed V segments, including chromosome 9 orphons, because counts were too low. A later analysis found that most CMV-associated TCR beta chains appeared HLA-restricted, with HLA associations seemingly driven largely by CMV exposure. The authors suggested that the approach could potentially be generalized to other disease states and immunological phenotypes. A further reported finding was that TCR beta sequences accurately predicted the HLA-A and HLA-B alleles for most subjects in the first cohort. Sequencing depth was assumed to be roughly uniform across donors in the presence/absence analyses, though that assumption may not hold. The cohort was sequenced for TCR beta chains only, and without alpha or paired-chain data the features that could be detected were limited. In the study, approximately 150 TCR beta chains were listed as associated with cytomegalovirus. A later analysis found that HLA-associated TCR beta chains were more clonally expanded and had lower generation probabilities than equally common non-associated chains.

With respect to this clone: Its antigen remains unidentified. Per-base qualities were not stored, and no clone one base away is much larger.

The CDR3 contains 16 residues, cysteine and phenylalanine counted. The entry retains the CDR3 DNA only, 48 bases that are in frame from base 1. The germline V gene supplies CDR1 LGHNA and CDR2 YNFKEQ. Germline trimming: 4 bases from V, 5 bases from J; junction bases outside gene matches: 7. The cohort comprised under 700 healthy bone marrow donors. Cohort members were all nominally healthy when sampled, although unrecorded immune exposures were likely present. The donor was CMV seronegative and belonged to the group of more than 300 seronegative cohort members. Every donor gave a peripheral blood sample, and the peripheral blood mononuclear cells from that sample were used for TCR beta sequencing. Genomic DNA was extracted from the blood cell samples with the Qiagen DNeasy Blood Extraction Kit.

The chain was built from TRBV4-2 and TRBJ2-7, with TRBD2 matching 14 junction bases. The sequence was obtained from a male donor in good health and CMV-seronegative. The material sequenced was PBMCs. The DNA is as follows: TGTGCCAGCAGCCCCGTGGGACTAGCGGGGGCCCACGAGCAGTACTTC. It is translated as CASSPVGLAGAHEQYF.